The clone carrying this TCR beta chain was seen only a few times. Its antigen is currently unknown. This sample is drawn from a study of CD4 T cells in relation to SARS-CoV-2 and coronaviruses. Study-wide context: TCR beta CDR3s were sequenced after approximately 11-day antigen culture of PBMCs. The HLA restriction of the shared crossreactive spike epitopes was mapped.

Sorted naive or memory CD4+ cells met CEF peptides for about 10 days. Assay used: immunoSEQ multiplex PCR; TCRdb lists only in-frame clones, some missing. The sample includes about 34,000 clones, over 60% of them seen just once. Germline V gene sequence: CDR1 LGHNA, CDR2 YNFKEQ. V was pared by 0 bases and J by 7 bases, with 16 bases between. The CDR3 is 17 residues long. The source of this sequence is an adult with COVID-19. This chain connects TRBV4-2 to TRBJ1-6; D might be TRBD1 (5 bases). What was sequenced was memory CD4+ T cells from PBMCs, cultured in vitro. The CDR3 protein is CASSQDLRDAANSPLHF. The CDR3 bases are TGTGCCAGCAGCCAAGATCTTCGGGACGCGGCAAATTCACCCCTCCACTTT.